The clone carrying this T cell receptor (beta chain) was counted a few times. What it binds is not known. TCRdb re-called clones via MiXCR from the PCR reads. Altogether more than 65,000 clones are present, 12% to 15% being singletons, with the ten largest covering approximately 7%. The data belong to a study of metastatic and nonmetastatic thyroid tumors. Study outcomes and limitations: According to reports, the diversity of TCR beta was significantly higher in malignant thyroid tumors than in benign nodules, and this held in both blood and tumor samples.

Ahead of thyroid surgery, no patient had received treatment of any kind. V lost 10 bases and J lost 4, with 22 bases in between. CDR3 length: 15 residues. CDR1 is SNHLY and CDR2 is FYNNEI in the germline V gene. The rearrangement uses TRBV2 and TRBJ1-1; D is uncertain. The receptor was isolated from a male donor with papillary thyroid cancer or a benign thyroid nodule (not recorded which). Some clones in this sample may be carry-over from other donors' samples. Material: blood. In nucleotides, the CDR3 is TGTGCCACCACTTGTTCCTACCAGGCGGGCACTGAAGCTTTCTTT. Residues: CATTCSYQAGTEAFF.